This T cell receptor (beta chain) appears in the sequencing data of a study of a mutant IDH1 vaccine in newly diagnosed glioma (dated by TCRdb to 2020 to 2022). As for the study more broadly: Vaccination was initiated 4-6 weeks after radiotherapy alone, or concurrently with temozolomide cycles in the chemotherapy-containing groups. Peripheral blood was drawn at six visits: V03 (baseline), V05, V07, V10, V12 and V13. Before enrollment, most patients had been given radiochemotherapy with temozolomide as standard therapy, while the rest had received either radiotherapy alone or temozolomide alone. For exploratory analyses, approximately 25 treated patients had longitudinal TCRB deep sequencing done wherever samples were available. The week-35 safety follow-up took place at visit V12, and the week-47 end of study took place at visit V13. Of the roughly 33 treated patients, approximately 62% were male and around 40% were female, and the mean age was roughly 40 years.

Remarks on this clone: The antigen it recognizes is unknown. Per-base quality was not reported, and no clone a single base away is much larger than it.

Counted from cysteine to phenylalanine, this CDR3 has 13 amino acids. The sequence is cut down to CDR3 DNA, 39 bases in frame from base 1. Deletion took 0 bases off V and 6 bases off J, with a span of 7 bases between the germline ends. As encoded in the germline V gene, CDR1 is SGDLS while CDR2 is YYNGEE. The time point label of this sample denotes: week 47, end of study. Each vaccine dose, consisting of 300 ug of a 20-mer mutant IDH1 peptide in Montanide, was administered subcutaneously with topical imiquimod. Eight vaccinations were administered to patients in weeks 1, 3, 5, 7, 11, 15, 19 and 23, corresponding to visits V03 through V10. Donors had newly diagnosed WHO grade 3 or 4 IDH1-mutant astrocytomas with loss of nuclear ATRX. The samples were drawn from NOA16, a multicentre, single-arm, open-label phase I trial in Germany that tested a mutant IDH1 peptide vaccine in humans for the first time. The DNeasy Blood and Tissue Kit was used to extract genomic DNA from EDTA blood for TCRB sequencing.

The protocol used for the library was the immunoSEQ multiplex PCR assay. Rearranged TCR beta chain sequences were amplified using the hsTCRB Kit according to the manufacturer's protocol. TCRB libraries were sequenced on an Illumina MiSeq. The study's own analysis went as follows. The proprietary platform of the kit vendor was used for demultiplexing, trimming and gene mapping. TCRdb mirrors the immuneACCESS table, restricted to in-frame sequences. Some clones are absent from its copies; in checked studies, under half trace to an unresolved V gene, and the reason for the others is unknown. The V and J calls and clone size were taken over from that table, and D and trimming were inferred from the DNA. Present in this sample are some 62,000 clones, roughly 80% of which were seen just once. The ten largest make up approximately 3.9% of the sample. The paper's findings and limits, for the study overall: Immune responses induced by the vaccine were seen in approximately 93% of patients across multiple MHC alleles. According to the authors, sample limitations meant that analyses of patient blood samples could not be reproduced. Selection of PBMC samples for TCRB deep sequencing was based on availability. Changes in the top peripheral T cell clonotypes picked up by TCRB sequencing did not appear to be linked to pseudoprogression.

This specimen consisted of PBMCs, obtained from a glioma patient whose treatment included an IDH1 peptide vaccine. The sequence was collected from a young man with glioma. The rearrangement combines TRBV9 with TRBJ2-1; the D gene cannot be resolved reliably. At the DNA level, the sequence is TGTGCCAGCAGCGTAGATGTAGGCAATGAGCAGTTCTTC. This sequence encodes CASSVDVGNEQFF.